Listed below are T cell receptor beta chains from one sample, sequenced in a study of T cell changes during pregnancy in multiple sclerosis. Measured with immunoSEQ multiplex PCR; TCRdb has only the in-frame clones, and not every one. The data show about 100,000 clones, around 92% seen once. Sequencing used peripheral blood, obtained after pregnancy. The receptor source for this set is a female donor with multiple sclerosis, enrolled in a pregnancy study. Both conserved end residues are part of each CDR3. D genes are given only for firm matches. Rows give clone size only sometimes, using once, few, many, or a class for an expanded clone.

d_call,clone_size,v_call,j_call,cdr3_nt,cdr3_aa
NA,NA,TRBV7-3,TRBJ2-1,TGTGCCAGCAGCTTACATGGCGGGAATCCCGTGAATGAGCAGTTCTTC,CASSLHGGNPVNEQFF
TRBD1,NA,TRBV7-9,TRBJ2-3,TGTGCCAGCAGCAACCGGGACAGGGGGACAGATACGCAGTATTTT,CASSNRDRGTDTQYF
NA,NA,TRBV14,TRBJ2-7,TGTGCCAGCAGCTTACATTACGAGCAGTACTTC,CASSLHYEQYF
NA,once,TRBV29-1,TRBJ1-1,TGCAGCGTTGGCGTCAAGCCAAACACTGAAGCTTTCTTT,CSVGVKPNTEAFF
TRBD1,NA,TRBV5-6,TRBJ1-4,TGTGCCAGCAGCCCTCGACAGGGGGAGAATGAAAAACTGTTTTTT,CASSPRQGENEKLFF
TRBD1,NA,TRBV9,TRBJ1-1,TGTGCCAGCAGCCCCAGGGACAGATTGAACACTGAAGCTTTCTTT,CASSPRDRLNTEAFF
TRBD1,NA,TRBV5-5,TRBJ2-1,TGTGCCAGCACCTGGGACAGGTACAATGAGCAGTTCTTC,CASTWDRYNEQFF
NA,NA,TRBV5-1,TRBJ2-1,TGCGCCAGCAGAAAAGACCGACCGGGTTACAATGAGCAGTTCTTC,CASRKDRPGYNEQFF
NA,NA,TRBV30,TRBJ1-5,TGTGCCTGGTCTGGGGACTTCAATCAGCCCCAGCATTTT,CAWSGDFNQPQHF
NA,NA,TRBV4-1,TRBJ1-5,TGCGCCAGCAGCGGCGGGGGCAATCAGCCCCAGCATTTT,CASSGGGNQPQHF
NA,few,TRBV18,TRBJ2-1,TGTGCCAGCTCACTTCTAGGAGTCGACTACAATGAGCAGTTCTTC,CASSLLGVDYNEQFF
TRBD2,NA,TRBV7-2,TRBJ2-5,TGTGCCAGCAGCCCAGCGGGGGGGCGGGAGACCCAGTACTTC,CASSPAGGRETQYF
TRBD2,NA,TRBV27,TRBJ2-7,TGTGCCAGCAGTTTCCGACTAGCGGGGGGGATAGCCGAGCAGTACTTC,CASSFRLAGGIAEQYF
TRBD2,NA,TRBV9,TRBJ2-5,TGTGCCAGCAGCGTAGAATTTGGGACTAGCGGATACCAAGAGACCCAGTACTTC,CASSVEFGTSGYQETQYF
NA,NA,TRBV4-3,TRBJ2-3,TGCGCCAGCAGCCAAGATTCAGGGGATACGCAGTATTTT,CASSQDSGDTQYF
TRBD1,NA,TRBV5-4,TRBJ1-2,TGTGCCAGCAGCGGACAGGGATCTGAGGGCTACACCTTC,CASSGQGSEGYTF
NA,once,TRBV7-6,TRBJ2-7,TGTGCCAGCAGCTTGGAGGGGACGGTAACCTACGAGCAGTACTTC,CASSLEGTVTYEQYF
NA,NA,TRBV18,TRBJ1-4,TGTGCCAGCTCACCGAGTAATGAAAAACTGTTTTTT,CASSPSNEKLFF
NA,NA,TRBV7-3,TRBJ1-1,TGTGCCAGCAGCCGAGAACAGGGTCTCGAGACTTTCTTT,CASSREQGLETFF
TRBD2,NA,TRBV6-4,TRBJ2-7,TGTGCCAGCAGCCAACTAGCGGGGGGCTCCTACGAGCAGTACTTC,CASSQLAGGSYEQYF
TRBD2,NA,TRBV6-6,TRBJ2-5,TGTGCCAGCAGTCCCCTAGCGGGAGGGCCATCAGAGACCCAGTACTTC,CASSPLAGGPSETQYF
TRBD1,NA,TRBV27,TRBJ2-7,TGTGCCAGCAGTTTACGGACAGGGAAAAGCTACGAGCAGTACTTC,CASSLRTGKSYEQYF
TRBD2,NA,TRBV7-6,TRBJ2-3,TGTGCCAGCAGCTTGTTAGCGGGAGGTCAGGTGCACACAGATACGCAGTATTTT,CASSLLAGGQVHTDTQYF
NA,once,TRBV25-1,TRBJ2-3,TGTGCCAGCCTACCGATGGGCCGCACAGATACGCAGTATTTT,CASLPMGRTDTQYF
TRBD1,NA,TRBV5-1,TRBJ2-1,TGCGCCAGCAGTCGGACAGGGGGCTCCAATGAGCAGTTCTTC,CASSRTGGSNEQFF
NA,NA,TRBV19,TRBJ2-6,TGTGCCAGTAGTACTTTGTCGGGCTCTGGGGCCAACGTCCTGACTTTC,CASSTLSGSGANVLTF
TRBD1,NA,TRBV5-6,TRBJ1-6,TGTGCCAGCAGCCTAGGACAGGGGGCGTCACCCCTCCACTTT,CASSLGQGASPLHF
NA,NA,TRBV6-5,TRBJ2-5,TGTGCCAGCCATGGGACTTTCCGAGAGACCCAGTACTTC,CASHGTFRETQYF
TRBD2,NA,TRBV30,TRBJ2-1,TGTGCCTGGAGTACGGGACTAGCGGCCTACAATGAGCAGTTCTTC,CAWSTGLAAYNEQFF
TRBD1,NA,TRBV15,TRBJ1-2,TGTGCCACCAGCTTATACAGGGGCCCTAACTATGGCTACACCTTC,CATSLYRGPNYGYTF
NA,NA,TRBV7-9,TRBJ1-2,TGTGCCAGCAGCTCGACAGATTATAACTATGGCTACACCTTC,CASSSTDYNYGYTF
TRBD1,NA,TRBV28,TRBJ2-2,TGTGCCAGCACCACTTCCCCGGGACAGGGGGACACCGGGGAGCTGTTTTTT,CASTTSPGQGDTGELFF
TRBD2,few,TRBV6-5,TRBJ2-7,TGTGCCAGCAGTCTAGCGGGAACCTACGAGCAGTACTTC,CASSLAGTYEQYF
TRBD2,NA,TRBV4-3,TRBJ2-5,TGCGCCAGCAGCTCGGGACTACTAGAGACCCAGTACTTC,CASSSGLLETQYF
TRBD1,NA,TRBV28,TRBJ1-5,TGTGCCAGCACCCCTCCGGACAGGGGTTACCAGCCCCAGCATTTT,CASTPPDRGYQPQHF
TRBD1,NA,TRBV2,TRBJ2-7,TGTGCCAGCAGGGAACAGGGGCCATCTAGTTACGAGCAGTACTTC,CASREQGPSSYEQYF
TRBD2,NA,TRBV7-2,TRBJ2-7,TGTGCCAGCAGCCCCAACCTCTTGGGGGGGGGTGGCGAGCAGTACTTC,CASSPNLLGGGGEQYF
NA,NA,TRBV25-1,TRBJ1-2,TGTGCCAGCAGCCTAGCTAACTATGGCTACACCTTC,CASSLANYGYTF
NA,NA,TRBV7-2,TRBJ1-5,TGTGCCAGCAGCTTAAGTTCGCGGCCCCAGCATTTT,CASSLSSRPQHF
NA,once,TRBV5-1,TRBJ2-5,TGCGCCAGCAGCTCCCATAACTCGGGTTCGGGGACCCAGTACTTC,CASSSHNSGSGTQYF
TRBD1,NA,TRBV19,TRBJ1-3,TGTGCCAGTAGTGCTGGACAGGGCGCAGGCAACACCATATATTTT,CASSAGQGAGNTIYF
NA,NA,TRBV9,TRBJ1-3,TGTGCCAGCAGCGTAAGTGGGGCCCCCGGAAACACCATATATTTT,CASSVSGAPGNTIYF
NA,NA,TRBV9,TRBJ1-3,TGTGCCAGCAGCGGTACAGGTGCCTCTGGAAACACCATATATTTT,CASSGTGASGNTIYF
NA,once,TRBV10-3,TRBJ1-1,TGTGCCATCAGTGATCTGGGGGGGAACACTGAAGCTTTCTTT,CAISDLGGNTEAFF
TRBD1,NA,TRBV2,TRBJ1-2,TGTGCCAGCAAGCCGGGACAGGGGGCCGAGAATGGCTACACCTTC,CASKPGQGAENGYTF
TRBD1,once,TRBV11-3,TRBJ1-2,TGTGCCAGCAGCTTAGCCCCGGGACAGGTAATTTCTAACTATGGCTACACCTTC,CASSLAPGQVISNYGYTF
NA,NA,TRBV11-3,TRBJ2-2,TGTGCCAGCAGTAACCCGGGTCTCGGGGAGCTGTTTTTT,CASSNPGLGELFF
TRBD2,NA,TRBV5-3,TRBJ2-5,TGTGCCAGAAGCCTAAAAACAGTAGCTAGCGGGAGACAGGAGACCCAGTACTTC,CARSLKTVASGRQETQYF
TRBD1,NA,TRBV5-1,TRBJ2-5,TGCGCCAGCAGCTCAGGGGGAGTGTCAGAGACCCAGTACTTC,CASSSGGVSETQYF
TRBD1,NA,TRBV6-5,TRBJ1-2,TGTGCCAGCAGTCCCAGGGGGGTCGGTGGCTACACCTTC,CASSPRGVGGYTF
NA,NA,TRBV5-1,TRBJ2-5,TGCGCCAGCAGCCCAAACCAAGAGACCCAGTACTTC,CASSPNQETQYF
TRBD1,NA,TRBV6-5,TRBJ1-2,TGTGCCAGCAGTCCCGGGACAGGGGGCATGGTCGGCTACACCTTC,CASSPGTGGMVGYTF
TRBD1,NA,TRBV5-1,TRBJ2-7,TGCGCCAGCAGCTCGGGACAGGCGTCGTACGAGCAGTACTTC,CASSSGQASYEQYF
NA,NA,TRBV18,TRBJ1-1,TGTGCCAGCTCAGCCTCGGGGGCTGAAGCTTTCTTT,CASSASGAEAFF
NA,once,TRBV7-6,TRBJ2-1,TGTGCCAGCAGCTTGGTGCCCTCGGACGAGCGGAATGAGCAGTTCTTC,CASSLVPSDERNEQFF
TRBD1,NA,TRBV19,TRBJ1-5,TGTGCCAGTAGTCAATACAGGGGGAAAAGCAATCAGCCCCAGCATTTT,CASSQYRGKSNQPQHF
NA,NA,TRBV15,TRBJ2-2,TGTGCCACCAGCAGCCCCTGGAGGGAGGACACCGGGGAGCTGTTTTTT,CATSSPWREDTGELFF